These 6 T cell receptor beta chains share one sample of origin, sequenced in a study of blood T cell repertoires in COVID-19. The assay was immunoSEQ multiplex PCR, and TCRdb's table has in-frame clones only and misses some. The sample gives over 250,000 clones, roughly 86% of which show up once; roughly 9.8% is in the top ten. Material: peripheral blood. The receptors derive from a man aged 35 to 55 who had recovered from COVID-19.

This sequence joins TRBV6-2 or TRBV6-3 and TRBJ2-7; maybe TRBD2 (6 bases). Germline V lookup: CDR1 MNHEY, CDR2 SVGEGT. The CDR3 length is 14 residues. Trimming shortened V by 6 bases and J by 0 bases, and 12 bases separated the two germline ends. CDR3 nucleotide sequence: TGTGCCAGCAGCACCTTGGACTACTCCTACGAGCAGTACTTC. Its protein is CASSTLDYSYEQYF.

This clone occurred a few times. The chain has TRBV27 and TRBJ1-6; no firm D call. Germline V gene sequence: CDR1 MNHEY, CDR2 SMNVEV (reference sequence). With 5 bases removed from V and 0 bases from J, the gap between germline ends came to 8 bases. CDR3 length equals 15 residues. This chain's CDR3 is CASSRASSYNSPLHF. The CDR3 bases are TGTGCCAGCAGTCGAGCGAGCTCCTATAATTCACCCCTCCACTTT.

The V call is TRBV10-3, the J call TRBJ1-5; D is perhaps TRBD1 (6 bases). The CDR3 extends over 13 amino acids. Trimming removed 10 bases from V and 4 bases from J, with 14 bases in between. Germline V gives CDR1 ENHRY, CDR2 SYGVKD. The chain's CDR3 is CATGTFGNQPQHF. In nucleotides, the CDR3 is TGTGCCACCGGGACATTTGGGAATCAGCCCCAGCATTTT.

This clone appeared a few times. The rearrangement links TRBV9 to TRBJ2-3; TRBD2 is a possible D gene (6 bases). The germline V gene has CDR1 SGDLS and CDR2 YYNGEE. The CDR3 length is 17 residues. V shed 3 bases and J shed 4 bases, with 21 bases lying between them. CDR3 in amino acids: CASSGRASVTLADTQYF. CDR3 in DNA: TGTGCCAGCAGCGGGAGGGCTAGCGTAACTTTGGCAGATACGCAGTATTTT.

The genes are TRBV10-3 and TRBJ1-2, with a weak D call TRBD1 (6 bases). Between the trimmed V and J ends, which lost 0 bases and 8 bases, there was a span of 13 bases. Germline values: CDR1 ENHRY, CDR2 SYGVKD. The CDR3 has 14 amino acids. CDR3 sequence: CAISESMGARGYTF. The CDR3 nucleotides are TGTGCCATCAGTGAGTCGATGGGGGCGAGGGGCTACACCTTC.

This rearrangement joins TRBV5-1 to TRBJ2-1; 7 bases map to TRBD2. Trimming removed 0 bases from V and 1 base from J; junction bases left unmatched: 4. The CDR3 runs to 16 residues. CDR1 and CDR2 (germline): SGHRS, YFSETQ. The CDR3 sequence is CASSLVSSGSYNEQFF. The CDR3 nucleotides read TGCGCCAGCAGCTTGGTGTCTAGCGGATCCTACAATGAGCAGTTCTTC. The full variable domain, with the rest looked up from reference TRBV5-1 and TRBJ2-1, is KAGVTQTPRYLIKTRGQQVTLSCSPISGHRSVSWYQQTPGQGLQFLFEYFSETQRNKGNFPGRFSGRQFSNSRSEMNVSTLELGDSALYLCASSLVSSGSYNEQFFGPGTRLTVL.